The following is a T cell receptor beta chain sequence with its context. The antigen is unknown. Here immunoSEQ multiplex PCR was the method, and the copy in TCRdb shows in-frame clones only, minus some. This sample has 78,000 or so clones; 60% to 85% occur once, and the top ten carry 10% to 13%. The ViraFEST assay expanded antigen-specific CD4+ T cells with viral peptide pools before sequencing. Cultured cells yielded isolated CD4+ T cells after less than 11 days. The study found no prior SARS-CoV-2 infection in the vaccine recipients, who tested negative for nucleocapsid antibodies. The sample is drawn from a study of vaccination effects on CD4 cells after COVID-19. The V and J ends lost 7 bases and 10 bases, in that order; junction bases with no gene match: 10. CDR1 and CDR2 (germline): LNHDA, SQIVND (reference sequence). CDR3 size: 15 residues.

The TCR comes from a human donor who received a COVID-19 vaccine. The V call is TRBV19, the J call TRBJ1-6, with 10 bases fitting TRBD1. The sample here was CD4+ T cells from PBMCs cultured with SARS-CoV-2 spike peptides, taken before COVID-19 vaccination. CDR3 protein: CASKGGQGLRSPLHF. The CDR3 DNA follows: TGTGCCAGTAAAGGGGGACAGGGGTTAAGATCACCCCTCCACTTT.